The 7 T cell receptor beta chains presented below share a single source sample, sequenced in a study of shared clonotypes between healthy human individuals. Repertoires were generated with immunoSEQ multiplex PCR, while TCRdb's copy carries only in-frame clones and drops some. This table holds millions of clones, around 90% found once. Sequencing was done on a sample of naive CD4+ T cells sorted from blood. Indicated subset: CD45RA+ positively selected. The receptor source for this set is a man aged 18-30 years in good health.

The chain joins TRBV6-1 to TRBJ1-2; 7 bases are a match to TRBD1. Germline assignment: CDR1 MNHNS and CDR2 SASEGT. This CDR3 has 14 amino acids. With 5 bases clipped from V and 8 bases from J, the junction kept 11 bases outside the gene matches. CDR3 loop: CASSPGTADRGYTF. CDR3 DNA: TGTGCCAGCAGTCCCGGGACAGCAGATAGGGGCTACACCTTC.

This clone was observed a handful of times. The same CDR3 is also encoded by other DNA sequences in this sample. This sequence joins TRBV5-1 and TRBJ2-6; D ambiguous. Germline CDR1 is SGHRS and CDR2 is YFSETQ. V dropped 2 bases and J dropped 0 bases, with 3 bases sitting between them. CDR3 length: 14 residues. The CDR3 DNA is TGCGCCAGCAGCTTTTCCTCTGGGGCCAACGTCCTGACTTTC. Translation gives CASSFSSGANVLTF. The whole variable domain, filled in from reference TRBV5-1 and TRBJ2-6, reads KAGVTQTPRYLIKTRGQQVTLSCSPISGHRSVSWYQQTPGQGLQFLFEYFSETQRNKGNFPGRFSGRQFSNSRSEMNVSTLELGDSALYLCASSFSSGANVLTFGAGSRLTVL.

The CDR3 DNA reads as TGCGCCAGCAGACCCCAGGGCCCAGATACGCAGTATTTT. Encoded protein: CASRPQGPDTQYF. The rearrangement joins TRBV10-2 to TRBJ2-3; weak D call: TRBD1 (5 bases). Per the germline V gene, CDR1 is WSHSY and CDR2 is SAAADI. The CDR3 is 13 residues long. V gave up 6 bases and J gave up 4 bases, with 11 bases separating them.

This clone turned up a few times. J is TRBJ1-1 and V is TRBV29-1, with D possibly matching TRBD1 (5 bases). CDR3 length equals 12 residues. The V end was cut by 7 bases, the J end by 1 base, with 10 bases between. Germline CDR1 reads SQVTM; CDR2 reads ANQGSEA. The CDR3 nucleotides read TGCAGCGCTGGGGGACGGAACACTGAAGCTTTCTTT. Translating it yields CSAGGRNTEAFF.

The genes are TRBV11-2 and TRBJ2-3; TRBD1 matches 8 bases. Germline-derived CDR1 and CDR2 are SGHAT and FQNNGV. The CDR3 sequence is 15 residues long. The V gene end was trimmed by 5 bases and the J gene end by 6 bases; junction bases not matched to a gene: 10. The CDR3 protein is CASSPLDRVRDTQYF. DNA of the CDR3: TGTGCCAGCAGCCCGCTGGACAGGGTACGCGATACGCAGTATTTT. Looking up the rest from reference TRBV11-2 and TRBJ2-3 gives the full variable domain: EAGVAQSPRYKIIEKRQSVAFWCNPISGHATLYWYQQILGQGPKLLIQFQNNGVVDDSQLPKDRFSAERLKGVDSTLKIQPAKLEDSAVYLCASSPLDRVRDTQYFGPGTRLTVL.

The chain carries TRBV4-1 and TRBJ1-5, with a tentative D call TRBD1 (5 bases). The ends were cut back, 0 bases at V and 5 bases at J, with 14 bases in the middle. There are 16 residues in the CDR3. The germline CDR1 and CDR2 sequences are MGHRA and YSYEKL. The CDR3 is CASSQETSPGYQPQHF. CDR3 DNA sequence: TGCGCCAGCAGCCAAGAGACATCCCCAGGGTATCAGCCCCAGCATTTT.

In DNA form, the CDR3 reads TGTGCCACCTCCCCGGACAGGGAGAAAAAACTGTTTTTT. Translated, it gives CATSPDREKKLFF. This sequence joins TRBV2 and TRBJ1-4, with 8 bases that match TRBD1. V gave up 10 bases and J gave up 9 bases; unmatched junction bases: 10. The CDR3 consists of 13 residues. Germline values: CDR1 SNHLY, CDR2 FYNNEI.